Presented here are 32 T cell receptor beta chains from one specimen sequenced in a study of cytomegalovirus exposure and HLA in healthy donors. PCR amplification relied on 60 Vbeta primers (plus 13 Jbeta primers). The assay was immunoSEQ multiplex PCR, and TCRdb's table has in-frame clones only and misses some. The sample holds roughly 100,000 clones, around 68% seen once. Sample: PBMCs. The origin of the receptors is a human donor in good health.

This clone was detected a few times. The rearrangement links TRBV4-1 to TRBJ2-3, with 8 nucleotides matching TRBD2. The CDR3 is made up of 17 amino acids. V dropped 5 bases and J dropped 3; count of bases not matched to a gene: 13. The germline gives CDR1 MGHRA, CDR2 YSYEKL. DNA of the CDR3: TGCGCCAGCAGCTTCCAAGCCGGGGGGGGCAGAACAGATACGCAGTATTTT. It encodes CASSFQAGGGRTDTQYF.

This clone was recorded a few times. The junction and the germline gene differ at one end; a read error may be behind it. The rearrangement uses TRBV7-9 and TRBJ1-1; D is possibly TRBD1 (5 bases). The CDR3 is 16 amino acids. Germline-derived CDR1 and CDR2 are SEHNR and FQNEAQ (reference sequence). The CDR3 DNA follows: TGTTCCAGCAGCTTAGAAGGCCTCGGGCGGGGGACTGAAGCTTTCTTT. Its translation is CSSSLEGLGRGTEAFF.

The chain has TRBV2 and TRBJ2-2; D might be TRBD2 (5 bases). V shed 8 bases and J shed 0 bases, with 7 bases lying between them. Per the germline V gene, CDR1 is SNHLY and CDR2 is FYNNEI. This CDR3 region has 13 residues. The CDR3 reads CASHGANTGELFF. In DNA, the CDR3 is TGTGCCAGCCACGGGGCGAACACCGGGGAGCTGTTTTTT.

CDR3 amino acids: CASSSVGGMNTEAFF. CDR3 nucleotides: TGCGCCAGCAGCTCCGTCGGAGGGATGAACACTGAAGCTTTCTTT. V usage is TRBV5-1 and J usage is TRBJ1-1; the D is unclear. Trimming took 3 bases from V and 0 from J, leaving 12 bases between them. CDR1 SGHRS and CDR2 YFSETQ come from the germline V gene. This CDR3 region has 15 residues.

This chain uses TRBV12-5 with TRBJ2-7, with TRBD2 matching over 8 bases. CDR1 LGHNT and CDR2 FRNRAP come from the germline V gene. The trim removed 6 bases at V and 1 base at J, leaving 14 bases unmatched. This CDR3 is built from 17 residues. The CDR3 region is CASGLALGAGVSYEQYF. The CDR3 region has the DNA TGTGCTAGTGGCCTCGCGCTGGGAGCGGGAGTTTCCTACGAGCAGTACTTC.

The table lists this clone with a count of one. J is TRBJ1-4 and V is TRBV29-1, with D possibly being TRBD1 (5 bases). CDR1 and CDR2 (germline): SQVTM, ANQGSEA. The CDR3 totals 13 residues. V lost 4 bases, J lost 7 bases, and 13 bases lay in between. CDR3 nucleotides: TGCAGCGTTGGGGTTCAGGGCGGTGAAAAACTGTTTTTT. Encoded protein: CSVGVQGGEKLFF. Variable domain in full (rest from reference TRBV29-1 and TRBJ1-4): SAVISQKPSRDICQRGTSLTIQCQVDSQVTMMFWYRQQPGQSLTLIATANQGSEATYESGFVIDKFPISRPNLTFSTLTVSNMSPEDSSIYLCSVGVQGGEKLFFGSGTQLSVL.

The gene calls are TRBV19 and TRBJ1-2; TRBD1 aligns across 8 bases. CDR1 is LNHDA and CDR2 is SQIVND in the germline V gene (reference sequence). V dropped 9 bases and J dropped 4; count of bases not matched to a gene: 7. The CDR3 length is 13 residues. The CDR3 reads CASTRDRTYGYTF. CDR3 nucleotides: TGTGCCAGCACTAGGGACAGGACCTATGGCTACACCTTC.

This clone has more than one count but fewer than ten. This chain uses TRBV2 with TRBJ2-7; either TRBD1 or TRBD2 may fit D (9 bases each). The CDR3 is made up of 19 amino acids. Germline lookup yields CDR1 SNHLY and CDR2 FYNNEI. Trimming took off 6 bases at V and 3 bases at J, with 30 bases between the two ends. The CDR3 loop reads CASSTPGQGGGRAFYEQYF. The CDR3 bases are TGTGCCAGCAGCACTCCGGGACAGGGCGGCGGGAGGGCATTCTACGAGCAGTACTTC.

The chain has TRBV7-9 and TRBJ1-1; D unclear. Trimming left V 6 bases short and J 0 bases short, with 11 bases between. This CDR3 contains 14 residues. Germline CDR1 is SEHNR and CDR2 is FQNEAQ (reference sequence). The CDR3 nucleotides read TGTGCCAGCAGACCCGATCAGGTGAACACTGAAGCTTTCTTT. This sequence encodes CASRPDQVNTEAFF.

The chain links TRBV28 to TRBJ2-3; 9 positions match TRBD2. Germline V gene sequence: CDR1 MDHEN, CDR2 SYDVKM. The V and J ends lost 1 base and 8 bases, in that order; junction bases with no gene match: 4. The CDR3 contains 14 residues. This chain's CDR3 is CASSLLAGAGTQYF. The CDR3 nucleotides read TGTGCCAGCAGTTTATTAGCGGGGGCAGGTACGCAGTATTTT.

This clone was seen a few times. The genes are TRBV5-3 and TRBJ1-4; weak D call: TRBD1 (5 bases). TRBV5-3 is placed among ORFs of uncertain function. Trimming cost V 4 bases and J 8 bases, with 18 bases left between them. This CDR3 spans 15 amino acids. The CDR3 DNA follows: TGTGCCAGAAGCCCGCAGGGACCCGGGAGGGAAAAACTGTTTTTT. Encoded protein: CARSPQGPGREKLFF.

CDR3 sequence reads: CASSLKGLAGYYNEQFF. The DNA of the CDR3 is TGTGCCAGCAGCCTGAAAGGACTAGCGGGATACTACAATGAGCAGTTCTTC. The V and J genes are TRBV5-6 and TRBJ2-1, with TRBD2 identical over 12 bases. The CDR3 is 17 amino acids. V shed 4 bases and J 3 bases; nucleotides not matched to a gene: 8. Germline-derived CDR1 and CDR2 are SGHDT and YYEEEE.

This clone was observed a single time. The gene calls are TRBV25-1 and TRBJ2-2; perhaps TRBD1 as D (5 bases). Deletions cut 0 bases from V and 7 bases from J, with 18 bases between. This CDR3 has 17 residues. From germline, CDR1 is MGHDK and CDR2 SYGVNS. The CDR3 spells CASSEYEAVDRHGELFF. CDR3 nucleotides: TGTGCCAGCAGTGAATATGAGGCCGTCGACAGACACGGGGAGCTGTTTTTT.

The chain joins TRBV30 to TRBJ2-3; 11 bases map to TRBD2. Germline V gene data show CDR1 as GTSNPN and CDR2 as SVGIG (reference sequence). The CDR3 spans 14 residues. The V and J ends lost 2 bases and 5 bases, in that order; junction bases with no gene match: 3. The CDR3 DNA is TGTGCCTGGAGTACAGGACTAGCGGGAGATACGCAGTATTTT. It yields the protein CAWSTGLAGDTQYF.

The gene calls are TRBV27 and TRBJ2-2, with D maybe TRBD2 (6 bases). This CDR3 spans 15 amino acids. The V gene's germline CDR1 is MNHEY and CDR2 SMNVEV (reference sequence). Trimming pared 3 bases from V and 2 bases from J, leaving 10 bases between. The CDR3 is CASSFGLPNTGELFF. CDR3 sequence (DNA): TGTGCCAGCAGTTTCGGACTACCCAACACCGGGGAGCTGTTTTTT.

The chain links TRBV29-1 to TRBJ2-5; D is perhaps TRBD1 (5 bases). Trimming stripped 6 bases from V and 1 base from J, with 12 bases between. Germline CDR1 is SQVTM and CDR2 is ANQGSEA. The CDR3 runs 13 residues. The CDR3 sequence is CSVLRQSQETQYF. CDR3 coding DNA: TGCAGCGTCCTGAGACAGAGCCAAGAGACCCAGTACTTC.

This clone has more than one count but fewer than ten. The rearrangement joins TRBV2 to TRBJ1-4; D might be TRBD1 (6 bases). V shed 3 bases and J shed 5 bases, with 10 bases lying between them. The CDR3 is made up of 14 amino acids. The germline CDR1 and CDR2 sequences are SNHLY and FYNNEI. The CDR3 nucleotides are TGTGCCAGCAGTGATCACAGGGTGAATGAAAAACTGTTTTTT. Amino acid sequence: CASSDHRVNEKLFF. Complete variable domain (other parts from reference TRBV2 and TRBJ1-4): EPEVTQTPSHQVTQMGQEVILRCVPISNHLYFYWYRQILGQKVEFLVSFYNNEISEKSEIFDDQFSVERPDGSNFTLKIRSTKLEDSAMYFCASSDHRVNEKLFFGSGTQLSVL.

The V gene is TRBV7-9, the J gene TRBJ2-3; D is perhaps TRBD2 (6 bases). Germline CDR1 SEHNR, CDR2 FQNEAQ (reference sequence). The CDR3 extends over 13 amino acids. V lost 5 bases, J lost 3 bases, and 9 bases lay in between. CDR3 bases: TGTGCCAGCAGCCGAGGAGGGACAGATACGCAGTATTTT. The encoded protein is CASSRGGTDTQYF.

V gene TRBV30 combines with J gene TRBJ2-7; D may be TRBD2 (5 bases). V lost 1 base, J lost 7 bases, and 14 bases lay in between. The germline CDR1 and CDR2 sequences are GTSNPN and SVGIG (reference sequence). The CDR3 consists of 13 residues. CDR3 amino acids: CAWSGPTRAEQYF. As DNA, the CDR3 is TGTGCCTGGAGTGGGCCCACTAGAGCGGAGCAGTACTTC. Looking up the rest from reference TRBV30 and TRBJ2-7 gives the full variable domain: SQTIHQWPATLVQPVGSPLSLECTVEGTSNPNLYWYRQAAGRGLQLLFYSVGIGQISSEVPQNLSASRPQDRQFILSSKKLLLSDSGFYLCAWSGPTRAEQYFGPGTRLTVT.

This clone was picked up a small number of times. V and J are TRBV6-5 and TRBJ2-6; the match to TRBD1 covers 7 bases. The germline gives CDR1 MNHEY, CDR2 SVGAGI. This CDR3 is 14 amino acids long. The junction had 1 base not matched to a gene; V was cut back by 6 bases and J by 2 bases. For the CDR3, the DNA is TGTGCCAGCAGAGGGGGCGCTGGGGCCAACGTCCTGACTTTC. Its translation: CASRGGAGANVLTF.

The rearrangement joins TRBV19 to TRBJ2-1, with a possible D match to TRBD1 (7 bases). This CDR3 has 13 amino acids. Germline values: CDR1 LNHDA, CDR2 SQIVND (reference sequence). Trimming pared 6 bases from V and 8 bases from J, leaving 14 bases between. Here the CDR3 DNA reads TGTGCCAGTAGGTCCAGGGGGGCCGATGAGCAGTTCTTC. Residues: CASRSRGADEQFF.

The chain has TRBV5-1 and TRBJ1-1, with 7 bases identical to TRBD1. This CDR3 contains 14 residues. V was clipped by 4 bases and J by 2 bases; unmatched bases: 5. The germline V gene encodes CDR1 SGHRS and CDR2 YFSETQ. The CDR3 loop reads CASSRGQQNTEAFF. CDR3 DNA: TGCGCCAGCAGCCGGGGACAGCAAAACACTGAAGCTTTCTTT. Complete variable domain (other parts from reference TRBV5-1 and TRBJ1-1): KAGVTQTPRYLIKTRGQQVTLSCSPISGHRSVSWYQQTPGQGLQFLFEYFSETQRNKGNFPGRFSGRQFSNSRSEMNVSTLELGDSALYLCASSRGQQNTEAFFGQGTRLTVV.

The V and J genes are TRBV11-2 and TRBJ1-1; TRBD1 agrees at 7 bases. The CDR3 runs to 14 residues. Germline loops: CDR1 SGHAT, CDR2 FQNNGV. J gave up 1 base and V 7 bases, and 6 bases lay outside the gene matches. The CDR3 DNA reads TGTGCCAGCAATCCAGGGACAGCGAACACTGAAGCTTTCTTT. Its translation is CASNPGTANTEAFF. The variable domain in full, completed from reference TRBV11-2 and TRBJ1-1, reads EAGVAQSPRYKIIEKRQSVAFWCNPISGHATLYWYQQILGQGPKLLIQFQNNGVVDDSQLPKDRFSAERLKGVDSTLKIQPAKLEDSAVYLCASNPGTANTEAFFGQGTRLTVV.

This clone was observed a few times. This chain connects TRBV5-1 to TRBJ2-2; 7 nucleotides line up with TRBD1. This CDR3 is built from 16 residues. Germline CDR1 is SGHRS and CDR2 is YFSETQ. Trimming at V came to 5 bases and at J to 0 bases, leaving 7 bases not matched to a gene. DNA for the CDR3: TGCGCCAGCAGGTTCGACAGGGTTGCGAACACCGGGGAGCTGTTTTTT. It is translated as CASRFDRVANTGELFF.

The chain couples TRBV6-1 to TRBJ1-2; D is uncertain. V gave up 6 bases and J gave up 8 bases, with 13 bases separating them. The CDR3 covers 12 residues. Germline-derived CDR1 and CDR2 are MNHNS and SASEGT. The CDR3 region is CASRRREGGYTF. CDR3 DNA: TGTGCCAGCAGGAGACGGGAGGGAGGCTACACCTTC.

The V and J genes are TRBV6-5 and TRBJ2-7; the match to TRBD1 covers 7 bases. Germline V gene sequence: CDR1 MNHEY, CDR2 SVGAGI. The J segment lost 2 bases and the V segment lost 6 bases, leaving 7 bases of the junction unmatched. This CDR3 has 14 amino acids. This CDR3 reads CASRLDRSPYEQYF. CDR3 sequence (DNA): TGTGCCAGCAGATTGGACAGGTCGCCCTACGAGCAGTACTTC.

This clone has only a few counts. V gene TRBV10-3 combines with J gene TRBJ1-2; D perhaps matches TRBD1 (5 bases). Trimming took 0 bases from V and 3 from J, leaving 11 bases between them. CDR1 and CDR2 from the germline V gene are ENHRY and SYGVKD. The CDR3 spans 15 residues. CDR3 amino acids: CAISESQGSYYGYTF. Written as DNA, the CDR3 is TGTGCCATCAGTGAGTCGCAGGGATCCTACTATGGCTACACCTTC.

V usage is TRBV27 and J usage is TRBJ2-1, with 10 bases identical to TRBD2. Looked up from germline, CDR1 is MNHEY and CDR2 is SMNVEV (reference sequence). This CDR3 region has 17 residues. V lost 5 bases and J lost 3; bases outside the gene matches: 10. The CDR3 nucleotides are TGTGCCAGCAGTCCCCCAACTAGCGGGACCGACTACAATGAGCAGTTCTTC. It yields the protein CASSPPTSGTDYNEQFF.

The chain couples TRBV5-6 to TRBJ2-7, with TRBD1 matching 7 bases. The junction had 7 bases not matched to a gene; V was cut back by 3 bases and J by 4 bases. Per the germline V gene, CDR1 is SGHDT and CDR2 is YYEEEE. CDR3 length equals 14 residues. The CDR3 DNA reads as TGTGCCAGCAGCTCCGGGACAGTTTTTTACGAGCAGTACTTC. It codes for CASSSGTVFYEQYF.

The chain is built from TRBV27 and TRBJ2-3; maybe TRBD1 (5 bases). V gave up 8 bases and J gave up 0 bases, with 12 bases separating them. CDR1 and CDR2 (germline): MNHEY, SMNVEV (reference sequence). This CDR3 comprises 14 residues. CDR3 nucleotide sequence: TGTGCCAGCGGATCGGACATCAGCACAGATACGCAGTATTTT. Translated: CASGSDISTDTQYF.

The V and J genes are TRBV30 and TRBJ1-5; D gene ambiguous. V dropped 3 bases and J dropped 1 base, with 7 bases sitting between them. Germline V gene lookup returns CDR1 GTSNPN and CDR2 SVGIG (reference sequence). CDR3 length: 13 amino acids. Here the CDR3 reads CAWSGVSNQPQHF. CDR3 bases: TGTGCCTGGAGCGGAGTGAGCAATCAGCCCCAGCATTTT.

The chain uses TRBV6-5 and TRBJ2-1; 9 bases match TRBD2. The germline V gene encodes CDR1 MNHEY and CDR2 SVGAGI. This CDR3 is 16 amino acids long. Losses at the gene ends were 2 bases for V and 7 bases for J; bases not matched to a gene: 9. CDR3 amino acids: CASSYHAGTSRNEQFF. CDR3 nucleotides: TGTGCCAGCAGTTACCACGCGGGGACTAGCAGGAATGAGCAGTTCTTC.